The following is a TCR beta chain sequence with its context. The PCR ran on 60 Vbeta and 13 Jbeta primers. Only in-frame clones appear in the TCRdb table, and some are missing; sequencing was by immunoSEQ multiplex PCR. The table records under 200,000 clones, roughly 80% of them present only once. This sample was taken from a study of cytomegalovirus exposure and HLA in healthy donors. Germline V gene lookup returns CDR1 SGHTA and CDR2 FQGNSA. V lost 6 bases to trimming and J lost 4 bases; unmatched junction nucleotides: 5. CDR3 size: 13 residues. This TCR derives from a woman aged 25 to 39 in good health and CMV-seronegative. Source material: PBMCs. J is TRBJ1-2 and V is TRBV7-2, with 7 bases aligning to TRBD1. CDR3 sequence (DNA): TGTGCCAGCAGACTGGACAGGTTCTATGGCTACACCTTC. Its protein product is CASRLDRFYGYTF.